This T cell receptor (delta chain) is drawn from a study of Vδ1+ human thymocytes. Study-wide points: Thymic TRG and TRD repertoires appeared highly polyclonal.

RNA was extracted from the cells and then reverse transcribed. CDR3 amplicons came from multiplex PCR with pooled V-gene forward and constant-region reverse primers. TCRdb reanalysed the multiplex PCR reads via CATT. The sample shows about 73,000 delta-chain clones, about 35% of them seen only once. For this clone: Its antigen is not identified.

The germline V gene encodes CDR1 TSWWSYY and CDR2 QGS. The CDR3 consists of 18 residues. V gave up 5 bases and J gave up 4 bases, with 26 bases separating them. This receptor was taken from a boy in the first two years of life who had congenital heart surgery. The specimen sequenced was Vdelta1+ gamma-delta thymocytes from the thymus. Subset defined: FACS-sorted CD3+ TCRalphabeta- TCRVdelta1+ TCRVdelta2- thymocytes. The chain recombines TRDV1 with TRDJ1; the D is unclear. CDR3 in amino acids: CALGTKKPPPGTNDKLIF. CDR3 DNA sequence: TGTGCTCTTGGGACCAAAAAGCCTCCCCCAGGGACCAACGATAAACTCATCTTT.